These 28 T cell receptor beta chains share one sample of origin, sequenced in a study of cytomegalovirus exposure and HLA in healthy donors. The primer mix had 60 Vbeta and 13 Jbeta primers. Method: immunoSEQ multiplex PCR; TCRdb's copy keeps in-frame clones and lacks some. The sample has over 150,000 clones, roughly 85% seen once. Material: PBMCs. The receptors were gathered from a woman in her fifties or sixties in good health and CMV-seronegative.

This clone appeared a single time. The chain carries TRBV6-1 and TRBJ2-1; the D gene is possibly TRBD2 (6 bases). CDR3 length: 15 amino acids. V lost 2 bases to trimming and J lost 4 bases, with 12 bases between them. Germline V CDR1 and CDR2: MNHNS, SASEGT. The CDR3 sequence: CASSETQEGYNEQFF. The CDR3 coding sequence is TGTGCCAGCAGTGAAACACAGGAGGGGTACAATGAGCAGTTCTTC.

This clone was seen a handful of times. The chain combines TRBV2 with TRBJ2-5, with 11 nucleotides matching TRBD2. This CDR3 has 17 amino acids. Unmatched junction bases numbered 8, after V lost 5 bases and J lost 0 bases. Germline CDR1 and CDR2: SNHLY and FYNNEI. The CDR3: CASSSGLAGLYQETQYF. The CDR3, as DNA: TGTGCCAGCAGTTCCGGACTAGCGGGTTTGTACCAAGAGACCCAGTACTTC.

In its sample, this clone was seen once. The chain combines TRBV7-9 with TRBJ2-1, with D maybe TRBD2 (6 bases). There are 14 residues in the CDR3. The ends were cut back, 3 bases at V and 10 bases at J, with 16 bases in the middle. CDR1 and CDR2 from the germline V gene are SEHNR and FQNEAQ (reference sequence). The DNA of the CDR3 is TGTGCCAGCAGCTTCGGGGGAGGTCTTATGGAGCAGTTCTTC. Translation: CASSFGGGLMEQFF.

The chain has TRBV6-4 and TRBJ2-5; 11 bases agree with TRBD1. V shed 3 bases and J 2 bases; nucleotides not matched to a gene: 5. This CDR3 is built from 16 residues. Germline loops: CDR1 MRHNA, CDR2 SNTAGT. In nucleotides, the CDR3 is TGTGCCAGCAGTGATGAGGGACAGGGGGTACAAGAGACCCAGTACTTC. It is translated as CASSDEGQGVQETQYF.

This clone appeared once. The V and J genes are TRBV2 and TRBJ1-6; no clear D. CDR3 length equals 14 residues. In germline, CDR1 is SNHLY, CDR2 FYNNEI. V lost 4 bases and J lost 7, with 11 bases in between. In DNA form, the CDR3 reads TGTGCCAGCAGTGGTCCCGGAGGAAATTCACCCCTCCACTTT. Its translation is CASSGPGGNSPLHF.

V gene TRBV4-2 combines with J gene TRBJ1-2; D not certain. Germline V gene lookup returns CDR1 LGHNA and CDR2 YNFKEQ. V lost 0 bases, J lost 2 bases, and 4 bases lay in between. The CDR3 contains 13 residues. The CDR3 bases are TGTGCCAGCAGCCAAGAACAGAACTATGGCTACACCTTC. The encoded protein is CASSQEQNYGYTF.

In DNA form, the CDR3 reads TGTGCCAGCAGCGTAGCGGGAGTCGATGAGCAGTTCTTC. Translation gives CASSVAGVDEQFF. This chain links TRBV9 with TRBJ2-1; possibly TRBD2 for D (6 bases). The CDR3 runs 13 residues. V was shortened by 0 bases and J by 8 bases, with 9 bases between the two germline ends. From germline, CDR1 is SGDLS and CDR2 YYNGEE.

This sequence joins TRBV4-3 and TRBJ1-4, with a tentative D call TRBD1 (5 bases). V lost 8 bases and J lost 0, with 13 bases in between. There are 15 residues in the CDR3. Germline V CDR1 and CDR2: LGHNA, YSLEER. CDR3 protein: CASGPTGATNEKLFF. CDR3 DNA sequence: TGCGCCAGCGGACCTACGGGGGCAACTAATGAAAAACTGTTTTTT.

The rearrangement uses TRBV5-6 and TRBJ2-1; 9 nucleotides line up with TRBD2. J lost 3 bases, V lost 3 bases, and 7 bases had no gene match. There are 16 residues in the CDR3. Looked up from germline, CDR1 is SGHDT and CDR2 is YYEEEE. The CDR3 here is CASSSTTSGDYNEQFF. CDR3 sequence (DNA): TGTGCCAGCAGCTCAACGACTAGCGGCGACTACAATGAGCAGTTCTTC.

The table lists this clone with a count of one. The V gene is TRBV5-4, the J gene TRBJ1-2; D is unresolved. The CDR3 spans 14 residues. V lost 3 bases and J lost 2, with 11 bases in between. The germline CDR1 and CDR2 sequences are SGHNT and YYREEE (reference sequence). CDR3 amino acids: CASSSFLRNYGYTF. The CDR3 bases are TGTGCCAGCAGCTCCTTCCTAAGAAACTATGGCTACACCTTC. The full variable domain, rest sourced from reference TRBV5-4 and TRBJ1-2, is ETGVTQSPTHLIKTRGQQVTLRCSSQSGHNTVSWYQQALGQGPQFIFQYYREEENGRGNFPPRFSGLQFPNYSSELNVNALELDDSALYLCASSSFLRNYGYTFGSGTRLTVV.

This clone has more than one count but fewer than ten. The gene calls are TRBV10-3 and TRBJ1-4; D is ambiguous. In germline, CDR1 is ENHRY, CDR2 SYGVKD. This CDR3 comprises 12 residues. V lost 3 bases, J lost 6 bases, and 5 bases lay in between. CDR3 nucleotides: TGTGCCATCAGTGACCCTCATGAAAAACTGTTTTTT. Its protein product is CAISDPHEKLFF.

This clone was seen once. The chain is built from TRBV11-3 and TRBJ2-7, with D perhaps TRBD1 (6 bases). The CDR3 loop spans 14 amino acids. Germline V gene data show CDR1 as SGHNT and CDR2 as YENEEA. Trimming left V 4 bases short and J 7 bases short, with 17 bases between. CDR3 amino acids: CASSSRDKWEEQYF. The CDR3 bases are TGTGCCAGCAGCTCCCGGGACAAATGGGAGGAGCAGTACTTC.

The chain has TRBV10-3 and TRBJ1-1, with TRBD1 matching over 10 bases. CDR3 length: 13 amino acids. From germline, CDR1 is ENHRY and CDR2 SYGVKD. The junction had 6 bases not matched to a gene; V was cut back by 8 bases and J by 6 bases. CDR3: CAIRQGATAEAFF. CDR3 nucleotides: TGTGCCATCCGACAGGGGGCGACCGCTGAAGCTTTCTTT.

CDR3 DNA sequence: TGCGCCAGCAGCCAATTCAGATCTGAGCAGTTCTTC. Its protein is CASSQFRSEQFF. This sequence joins TRBV4-3 and TRBJ2-1; D uncertain. Per the germline V gene, CDR1 is LGHNA and CDR2 is YSLEER. The CDR3 has 12 amino acids. Trimming took 2 bases from V and 9 from J, leaving 8 bases between them.

The CDR3 DNA sequence: TGTGCCAGCTCACCACCCCAGGGAGGAGACACTGAAGCTTTCTTT. Its protein product is CASSPPQGGDTEAFF. This chain connects TRBV18 to TRBJ1-1; D is perhaps TRBD1 (5 bases). The ends were cut back, 0 bases at V and 3 bases at J, with 11 bases in the middle. CDR1 and CDR2 (germline): KGHSH, LQKENI. This CDR3 has 15 amino acids.

J is TRBJ1-2 and V is TRBV9, with no clear D. CDR1 SGDLS and CDR2 YYNGEE come from the germline V gene. The CDR3 is 13 residues long. V lost 5 bases to trimming and J lost 8 bases, with 16 bases between them. CDR3 nucleotides: TGTGCCAGCAGATTCGGATCAGAGGGCGGCTACACCTTC. Translating it yields CASRFGSEGGYTF. Full variable domain (remainder filled in from reference TRBV9 and TRBJ1-2): DSGVTQTPKHLITATGQRVTLRCSPRSGDLSVYWYQQSLDQGLQFLIQYYNGEERAKGNILERFSAQQFPDLHSELNLSSLELGDSALYFCASRFGSEGGYTFGSGTRLTVV.

The J gene is TRBJ1-1, the V gene TRBV5-1; no reliable D call. The V end lost 7 bases, the J end lost 2 bases, and 15 bases lay between the germline ends. The CDR3 spans 14 residues. Germline CDR1 is SGHRS and CDR2 is YFSETQ. CDR3 nucleotide sequence: TGCGCCAGCGCATCGACGGGAAAAAACACTGAAGCTTTCTTT. Translation gives CASASTGKNTEAFF.

This clone has a single count. V gene TRBV6-6 combines with J gene TRBJ2-7; 9 nucleotides line up with TRBD2. CDR1 and CDR2 from the germline V gene are MNHNY and SVGAGI (reference sequence). The CDR3 is 14 residues long. Unmatched junction bases numbered 6, after V lost 2 bases and J lost 7 bases. The CDR3 DNA reads as TGTGCCAGCAGTTACGGGCCTAGCGGGGTGGAGCAGTACTTC. This sequence encodes CASSYGPSGVEQYF.

V gene TRBV7-9 combines with J gene TRBJ1-1; 11 nucleotides match TRBD1. V was clipped by 5 bases and J by 4 bases; unmatched bases: 6. CDR3 length: 15 amino acids. The V gene's germline CDR1 is SEHNR and CDR2 FQNEAQ (reference sequence). CDR3 coding DNA: TGTGCCAGCAGCGAGGACAGGGGGCGAAGCACTGAAGCTTTCTTT. Translating it yields CASSEDRGRSTEAFF.

The chain couples TRBV7-7 to TRBJ1-6, with TRBD1 matching 8 bases. This CDR3 region has 14 residues. Germline V gene sequence: CDR1 SSHAT, CDR2 FNYEAQ (reference sequence). V lost 5 bases, J lost 7 bases, and 4 bases stayed unmatched. The CDR3 loop reads CASSQDRGNSPLHF. The CDR3 DNA sequence: TGTGCCAGCAGCCAAGACAGGGGAAATTCACCCCTCCACTTT.

This clone was recorded a few times. The chain combines TRBV5-6 with TRBJ1-5; D remains unclear. Germline loops: CDR1 SGHDT, CDR2 YYEEEE. This CDR3 has 16 residues. V was cut by 7 bases and J by 0 bases, with 17 bases left in between. The CDR3 sequence is CASLRGGSYSNQPQHF. As DNA, the CDR3 is TGTGCCAGCCTAAGAGGAGGGAGCTATAGCAATCAGCCCCAGCATTTT.

The chain is built from TRBV6-5 and TRBJ2-1, with 8 bases that match TRBD2. The CDR3 runs 13 residues. Germline V gives CDR1 MNHEY, CDR2 SVGAGI. V was clipped by 10 bases and J by 9 bases; unmatched bases: 11. CDR3 loop: CATQRGPRGEQFF. The CDR3 bases are TGTGCCACCCAGCGGGGGCCCAGGGGTGAGCAGTTCTTC.

The chain joins TRBV7-6 to TRBJ1-2; D ambiguous. Trimming pared 1 base from V and 4 bases from J, leaving 10 bases between. Germline V gene lookup returns CDR1 SGHVS and CDR2 FNYEAQ. The CDR3 consists of 14 residues. The CDR3 region has the DNA TGTGCCAGCAGCTTAGAATATGGCAGCTATGGCTACACCTTC. Protein: CASSLEYGSYGYTF. Looking up the rest from reference TRBV7-6 and TRBJ1-2 gives the full variable domain: GAGVSQSPRYKVTKRGQDVALRCDPISGHVSLYWYRQALGQGPEFLTYFNYEAQQDKSGLPNDRFSAERPEGSISTLTIQRTEQRDSAMYRCASSLEYGSYGYTFGSGTRLTVV.

The chain recombines TRBV19 with TRBJ2-7; 11 bases match TRBD1. With 6 bases clipped from V and 3 bases from J, the junction kept 4 bases outside the gene matches. Per germline, CDR1 LNHDA and CDR2 SQIVND (reference sequence). CDR3 size: 14 residues. The CDR3 protein is CASRPGQGDYEQYF. CDR3 nucleotides: TGTGCCAGTAGGCCGGGACAGGGGGACTACGAGCAGTACTTC. The whole variable domain, remainder taken from reference TRBV19 and TRBJ2-7, is DGGITQSPKYLFRKEGQNVTLSCEQNLNHDAMYWYRQDPGQGLRLIYYSQIVNDFQKGDIAEGYSVSREKKESFPLTVTSAQKNPTAFYLCASRPGQGDYEQYFGPGTRLTVT.

This chain joins TRBV28 and TRBJ2-7, with D possibly TRBD2 on 7 matching bases. The V and J ends lost 3 bases and 4 bases respectively, with 16 bases between them. The CDR3 contains 15 residues. Per the germline V gene, CDR1 is MDHEN and CDR2 is SYDVKM. The CDR3 reads CASSFPGGRVYEQYF. CDR3 DNA: TGTGCCAGCAGTTTCCCCGGGGGGCGCGTATACGAGCAGTACTTC.

The chain uses TRBV28 and TRBJ1-3, with D possibly TRBD1 on 6 matching bases. Germline values: CDR1 MDHEN, CDR2 SYDVKM. The CDR3 has 15 residues. Trimming took 4 bases from V and 9 from J, leaving 19 bases between them. The CDR3 region is CASSSQGPLIGTIYF. The CDR3 DNA reads TGTGCCAGCAGTTCCCAGGGGCCCCTTATTGGCACCATATATTTT.

The rearrangement joins TRBV4-3 to TRBJ1-5, with 8 bases lining up with TRBD1. CDR1 and CDR2 (germline): LGHNA, YSLEER. The CDR3 is 17 amino acids. V gave up 0 bases and J gave up 1 base; unmatched junction bases: 5. CDR3 in amino acids: CASSQETGAVSNQPQHF. The CDR3, as DNA: TGCGCCAGCAGCCAAGAGACAGGGGCGGTGAGCAATCAGCCCCAGCATTTT.

This chain uses TRBV29-1 with TRBJ2-1; TRBD2 is a possible D gene (6 bases). Per germline, CDR1 SQVTM and CDR2 ANQGSEA. The length of the CDR3 is 15 residues. Trimming pared 5 bases from V and 6 bases from J, leaving 20 bases between. CDR3 sequence (DNA): TGCAGCGTTCCCTGGGACGGGAGCCTCCGCAATGAGCAGTTCTTC. It codes for CSVPWDGSLRNEQFF.